This record looks at one T cell receptor beta chain sequence and its context. Given the absence of the conserved phenylalanine or tryptophan at the CDR3 end, a read error is likely. The DNA is left out, because the CDR3 cannot be placed on it with certainty; the CDR3 is given as TCRdb lists it. The data were taken from a study of tumor and adjacent non-tumor tissue in lung cancer. Germline loops: CDR1 MGHRA, CDR2 YSYEKL. Ends included, the CDR3 has 17 residues. The library came from three nested PCR rounds adapted from ARM-PCR protocols. TCRdb independently ran MiXCR on the multiplex PCR reads; one entry per CDR3 protein. This sample has under 250,000 distinct CDR3 sequences, with 70% to 75% found just once. This sample's RNA came from whole unsorted tissue.

The chain employs TRBV4-1 and TRBJ2-3; TRBD2 reflects the table's D call only, with no check against the DNA. The specimen sequenced was lung tumor tissue. The clonotype was recovered from a man in his fifties or sixties with non-small cell lung cancer. The CDR3 sequence is CTSSQEYGGATTDTLYI.